This TCR beta chain originates from a study of lymphopenia after photon versus proton radiotherapy. Some clones are missing from TCRdb's copy, which holds only in-frame ones; the method was immunoSEQ multiplex PCR. The data hold approximately 25,000 clones, with approximately 88% observed a single time. This clone has just one count. The antigen is unknown. Regarding the study as a whole: In patients who died, overall survival fell as post-nadir TCR diversity dropped more. After lymphocyte nadir, photon-treated repertoires showed oligoclonal expansion, especially CD8+ Temra. Better survival with proton therapy was suggested as possible, not demonstrated. Under photons, naive T cells and diversity fell while effector/memory populations rose.

Germline CDR1 is LNHDA and CDR2 is SQIVND (reference sequence). This CDR3 spans 15 amino acids. Trimming took 6 bases from V and 0 from J, leaving 12 bases between them. V usage is TRBV19 and J usage is TRBJ1-5; D possibly corresponds to TRBD1 (5 bases). The TCR sequence derives from a man in his fifties or sixties with gastric cancer. The sample was peripheral blood, taken from a patient treated with photon-based radiotherapy. CDR3 DNA sequence: TGTGCCAGTAGCCTGGACAACCTTAGCAATCAGCCCCAGCATTTT. It encodes CASSLDNLSNQPQHF.